This note documents a single T cell receptor beta chain sequence. The data stem from a study of CD8+CD57+ T cells in acquired aplastic anemia. Study-level background: Sorted CD4+ and CD8+ cells gave a mean 3.2 ug DNA, range about 0.17 to 27.4 ug.

This CDR3 has 14 residues. Trimming stripped 8 bases from V and 5 bases from J, with 13 bases between. Per germline, CDR1 ENHRY and CDR2 SYGVKD. Patients picked for sequencing had shown CD8+CD57+ cell expansion detected by flow cytometry. TCR beta VDJ combinations and CDR3 sequences were profiled from genomic DNA. TCRdb passed the reads through MiXCR, listing each CDR3 protein once. The sample lists around 150,000 distinct CDR3 sequences; roughly 43% were seen once. The source material was sorted CD4+, CD8+, or CD8+CD57+ T cells (not recorded which) from PBMCs. The source of this sequence is a human donor with aplastic anemia. The J gene is TRBJ1-6, the V gene TRBV10-3; no firm D call. DNA for the CDR3: TGTGCCATCCGCCCCGGGAGAGATAATTCACCCCTCCACTTT. Protein: CAIRPGRDNSPLHF.